The entry below describes one T cell receptor (beta chain). Its matching antigen is unknown. These data are taken from a study of OX40 agonist ivuxolimab in advanced cancers. At the level of the study: Dose-escalation patients had hepatocellular carcinoma, melanoma, renal cell or head and neck cancer.

Some clones are missing from TCRdb's copy, which holds only in-frame ones; the method was immunoSEQ multiplex PCR. Among about 110,000 clones listed, roughly nine tenths were seen once. The ends lost 2 bases at V and 8 bases at J; junction bases unmatched: 4. Looked up from germline, CDR1 is SGHNT and CDR2 is YYREEE (reference sequence). The CDR3 has 12 residues. General study findings and limits: Researchers did not determine the expanded peripheral T cells' antigen specificity.

The sample here was CD4+ or CD8+ T cells sorted from blood, taken in a trial of the OX40 agonist ivuxolimab. This clonotype was obtained from an adult with an advanced solid tumor such as melanoma, head and neck, liver or kidney cancer. The chain joins TRBV5-4 to TRBJ2-7; the match to TRBD1 covers 7 bases. The DNA for the CDR3 is TGTGCCAGCAGCTTAGACAGGGTGCAGCAGTACTTC. Encoded protein: CASSLDRVQQYF.